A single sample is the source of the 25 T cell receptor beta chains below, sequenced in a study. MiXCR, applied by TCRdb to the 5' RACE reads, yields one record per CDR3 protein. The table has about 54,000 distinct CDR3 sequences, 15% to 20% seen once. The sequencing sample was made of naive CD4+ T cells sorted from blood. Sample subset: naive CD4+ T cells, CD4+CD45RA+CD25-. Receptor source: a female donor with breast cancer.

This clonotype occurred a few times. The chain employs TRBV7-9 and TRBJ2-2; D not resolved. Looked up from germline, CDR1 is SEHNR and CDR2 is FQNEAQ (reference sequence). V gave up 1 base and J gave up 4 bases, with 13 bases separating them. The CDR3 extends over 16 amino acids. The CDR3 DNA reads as TGTGCCAGCAGCTTAGGGTCAACGGCCCCCACCGGGGAGCTGTTTTTT. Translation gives CASSLGSTAPTGELFF.

CDR3 coding DNA: TGCAGCGTAGCGGGACAGGGTTACGAGCAGTACTTC. It encodes CSVAGQGYEQYF. V usage is TRBV29-1 and J usage is TRBJ2-7; 9 bases match TRBD1. Germline V gene lookup returns CDR1 SQVTM and CDR2 ANQGSEA. This CDR3 has 12 amino acids. The J segment lost 4 bases and the V segment lost 6 bases, leaving 4 bases of the junction unmatched.

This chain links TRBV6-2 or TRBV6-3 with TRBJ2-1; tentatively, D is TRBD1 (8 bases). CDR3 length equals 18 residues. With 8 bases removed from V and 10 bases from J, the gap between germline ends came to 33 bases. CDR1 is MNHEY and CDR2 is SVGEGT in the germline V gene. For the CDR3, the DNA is TGTGCCAGCGGCAGGACAGGGCGAACGACTAGCCGGAGCGAGGAGCAGTTCTTC. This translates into CASGRTGRTTSRSEEQFF.

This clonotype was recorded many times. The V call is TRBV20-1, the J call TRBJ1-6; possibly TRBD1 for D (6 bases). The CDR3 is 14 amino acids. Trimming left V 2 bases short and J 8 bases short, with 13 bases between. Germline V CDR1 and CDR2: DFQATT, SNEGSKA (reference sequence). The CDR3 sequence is CSARSLGGDSPLHF. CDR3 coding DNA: TGCAGTGCTAGATCCCTAGGGGGTGATTCACCCCTCCACTTT.

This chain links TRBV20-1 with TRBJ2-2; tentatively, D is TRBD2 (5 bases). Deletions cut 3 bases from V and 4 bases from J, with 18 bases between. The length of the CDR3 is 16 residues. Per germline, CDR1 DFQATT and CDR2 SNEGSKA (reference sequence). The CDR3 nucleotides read TGCAGTGCTAGTTCCAGCGGCAGACTACCCACCGGGGAGCTGTTTTTT. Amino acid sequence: CSASSSGRLPTGELFF.

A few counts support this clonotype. The DNA of the CDR3 is TGTGCCAGCAGCCGCTACAGGGACTATGGCTACACCTTC. This gives the protein CASSRYRDYGYTF. The J gene is TRBJ1-2, the V gene TRBV7-2, with D perhaps matching TRBD1 (6 bases). Per the germline V gene, CDR1 is SGHTA and CDR2 is FQGNSA. V was cut by 5 bases and J by 3 bases, with 10 bases left in between. The CDR3 consists of 13 residues.

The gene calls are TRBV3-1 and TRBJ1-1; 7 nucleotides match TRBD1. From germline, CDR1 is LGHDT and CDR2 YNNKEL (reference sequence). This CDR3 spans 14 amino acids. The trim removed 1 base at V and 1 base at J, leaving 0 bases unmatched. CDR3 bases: TGTGCCAGCAGCCAAGGGACAGGGAACACTGAAGCTTTCTTT. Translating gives CASSQGTGNTEAFF.

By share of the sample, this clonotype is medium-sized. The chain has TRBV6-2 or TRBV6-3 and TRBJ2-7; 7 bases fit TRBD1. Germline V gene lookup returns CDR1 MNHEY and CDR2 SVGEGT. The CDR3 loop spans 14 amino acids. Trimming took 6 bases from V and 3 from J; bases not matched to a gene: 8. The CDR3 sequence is CASSLSGQRYEQYF. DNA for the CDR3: TGTGCCAGCAGCCTCTCGGGACAGCGCTACGAGCAGTACTTC.

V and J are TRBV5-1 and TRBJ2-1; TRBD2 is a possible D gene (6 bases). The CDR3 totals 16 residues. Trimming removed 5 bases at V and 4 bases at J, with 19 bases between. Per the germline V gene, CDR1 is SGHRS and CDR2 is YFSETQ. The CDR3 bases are TGCGCCAGCAGAATGAGGGGCCTAGCGATATACAATGAGCAGTTCTTC. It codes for CASRMRGLAIYNEQFF.

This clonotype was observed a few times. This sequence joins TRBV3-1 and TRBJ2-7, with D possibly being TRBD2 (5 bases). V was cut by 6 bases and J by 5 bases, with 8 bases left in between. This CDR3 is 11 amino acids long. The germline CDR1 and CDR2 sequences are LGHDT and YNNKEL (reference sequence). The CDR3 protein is CASRGADEQYF. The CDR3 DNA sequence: TGTGCCAGCAGGGGAGCAGACGAGCAGTACTTC.

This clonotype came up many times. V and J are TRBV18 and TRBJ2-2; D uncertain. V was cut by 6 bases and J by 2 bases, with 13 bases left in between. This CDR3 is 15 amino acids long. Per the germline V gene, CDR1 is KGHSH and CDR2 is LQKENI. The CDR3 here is CASSYDGRNTGELFF. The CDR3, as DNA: TGTGCCAGCTCCTACGACGGGCGAAACACCGGGGAGCTGTTTTTT.

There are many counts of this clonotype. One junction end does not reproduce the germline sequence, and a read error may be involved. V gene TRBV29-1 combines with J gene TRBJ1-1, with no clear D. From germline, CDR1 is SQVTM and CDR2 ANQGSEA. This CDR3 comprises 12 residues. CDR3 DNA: TGCAGCGTCGAAGGTGGGGACACTGAAGCTTTCTTT. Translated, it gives CSVEGGDTEAFF.

Here the CDR3 reads CASSLRTSGISMVHNEQFF. CDR3 nucleotides: TGTGCCAGCAGTTTACGGACTAGCGGGATTAGTATGGTCCACAATGAGCAGTTCTTC. The chain has TRBV12-3 or TRBV12-4 and TRBJ2-1, with 12 nucleotides matching TRBD2. The length of the CDR3 is 19 residues. The trim removed 2 bases at V and 5 bases at J, leaving 13 bases unmatched.

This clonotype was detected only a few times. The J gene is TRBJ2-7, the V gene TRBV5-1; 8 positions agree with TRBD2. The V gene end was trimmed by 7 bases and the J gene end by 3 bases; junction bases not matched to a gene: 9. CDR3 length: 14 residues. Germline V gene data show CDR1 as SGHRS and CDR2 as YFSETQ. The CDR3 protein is CASLQAGEYYEQYF. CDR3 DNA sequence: TGCGCCAGCTTACAAGCGGGAGAGTACTACGAGCAGTACTTC.

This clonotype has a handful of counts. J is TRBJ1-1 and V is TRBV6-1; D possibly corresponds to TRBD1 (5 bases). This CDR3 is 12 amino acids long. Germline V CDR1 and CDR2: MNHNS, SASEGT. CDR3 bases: TGTGCTGGAGGGGCCCCCGTCACTGAAGCTTTCTTT. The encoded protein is CAGGAPVTEAFF.

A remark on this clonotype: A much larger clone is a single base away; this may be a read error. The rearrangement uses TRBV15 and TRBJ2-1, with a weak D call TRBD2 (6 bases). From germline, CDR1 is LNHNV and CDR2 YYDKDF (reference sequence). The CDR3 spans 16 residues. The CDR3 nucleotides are TGTGCCACCAGCAACGGCAAGGGACCCCGCGGGGATGAGCAGGTCTTC. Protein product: CATSNGKGPRGDEQVF. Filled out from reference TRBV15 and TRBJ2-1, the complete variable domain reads DAMVIQNPRYQVTQFGKPVTLSCSQTLNHNVMYWYQQKSSQAPKLLFHYYDKDFNNEADTPDNFQSRRPNTSFCFLDIRSPGLGDTAMYLCATSNGKGPRGDEQVFGPGTRLTVL.

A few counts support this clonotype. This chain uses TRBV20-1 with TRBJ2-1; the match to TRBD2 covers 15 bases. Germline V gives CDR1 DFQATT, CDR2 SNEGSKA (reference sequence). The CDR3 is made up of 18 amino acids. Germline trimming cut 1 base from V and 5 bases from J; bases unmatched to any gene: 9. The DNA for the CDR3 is TGCAGTGCTAGAGTTCGGACTAGCGGGAGGGCCGGTAACAATGAGCAGTTCTTC. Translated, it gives CSARVRTSGRAGNNEQFF.

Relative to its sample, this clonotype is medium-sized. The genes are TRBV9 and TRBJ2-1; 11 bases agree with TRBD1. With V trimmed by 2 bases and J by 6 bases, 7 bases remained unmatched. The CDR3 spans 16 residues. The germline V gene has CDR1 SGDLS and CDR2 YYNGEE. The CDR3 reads CASSVTGQGAFNEQFF. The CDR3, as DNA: TGTGCCAGCAGCGTCACAGGACAGGGGGCCTTCAATGAGCAGTTCTTC.

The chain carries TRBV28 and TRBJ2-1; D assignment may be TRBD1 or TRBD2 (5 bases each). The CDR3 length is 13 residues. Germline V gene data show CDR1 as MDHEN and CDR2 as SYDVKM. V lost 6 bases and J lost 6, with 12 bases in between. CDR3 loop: CASRGVIGNEQFF. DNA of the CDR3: TGTGCCAGCAGGGGGGTAATAGGCAATGAGCAGTTCTTC.

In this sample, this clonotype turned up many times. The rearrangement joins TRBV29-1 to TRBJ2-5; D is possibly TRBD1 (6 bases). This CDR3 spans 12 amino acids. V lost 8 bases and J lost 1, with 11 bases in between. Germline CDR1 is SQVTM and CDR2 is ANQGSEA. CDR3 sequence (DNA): TGCAGCAGCCGGGACATCCAAGAGACCCAGTACTTC. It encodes CSSRDIQETQYF. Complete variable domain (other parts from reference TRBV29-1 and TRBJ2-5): SAVISQKPSRDICQRGTSLTIQCQVDSQVTMMFWYRQQPGQSLTLIATANQGSEATYESGFVIDKFPISRPNLTFSTLTVSNMSPEDSSIYLCSSRDIQETQYFGPGTRLLVL.

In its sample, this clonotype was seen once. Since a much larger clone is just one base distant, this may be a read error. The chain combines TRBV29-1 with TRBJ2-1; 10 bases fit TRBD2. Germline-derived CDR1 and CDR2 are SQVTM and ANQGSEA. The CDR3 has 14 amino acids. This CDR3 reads CGVVGLAGVAEQFF. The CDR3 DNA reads TGCGGCGTGGTAGGTCTAGCGGGAGTGGCTGAGCAGTTCTTC.

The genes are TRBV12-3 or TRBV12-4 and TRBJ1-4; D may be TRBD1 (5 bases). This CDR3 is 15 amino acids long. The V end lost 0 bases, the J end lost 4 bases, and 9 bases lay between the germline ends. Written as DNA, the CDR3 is TGTGCCAGCAGTTTAGCGGGGACGGGTAATGAAAAACTGTTTTTT. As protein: CASSLAGTGNEKLFF.

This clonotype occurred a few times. CDR3 DNA sequence: TGTGCCAGCAATGGGGCACTTGCCTACAATGAGCAGTTCTTC. As protein: CASNGALAYNEQFF. The chain joins TRBV6-2 or TRBV6-3 to TRBJ2-1, with a tentative D call TRBD1 (5 bases). Between the trimmed V and J ends, which lost 7 bases and 2 bases, there was a span of 12 bases. In germline, CDR1 is MNHEY, CDR2 SVGEGT. This CDR3 is 14 amino acids long.

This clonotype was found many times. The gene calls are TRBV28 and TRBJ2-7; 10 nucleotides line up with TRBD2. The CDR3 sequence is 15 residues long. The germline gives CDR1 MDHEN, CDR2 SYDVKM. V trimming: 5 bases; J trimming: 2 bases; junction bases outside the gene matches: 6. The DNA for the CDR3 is TGTGCCAGCAGTGGCTCTAGCGGGGGTACCTACGAGCAGTACTTC. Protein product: CASSGSSGGTYEQYF.

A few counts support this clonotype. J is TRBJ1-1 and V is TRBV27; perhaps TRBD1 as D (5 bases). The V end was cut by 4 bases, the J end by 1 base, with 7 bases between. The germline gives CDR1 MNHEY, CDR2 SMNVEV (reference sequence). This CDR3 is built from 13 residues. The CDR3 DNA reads TGTGCCAGCAGTTACAGGAGGAACACTGAAGCTTTCTTT. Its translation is CASSYRRNTEAFF.